Below are 8 T cell receptor beta chains sequenced from a single sample in a study of blood T cell repertoires in COVID-19 (dated by TCRdb to about 2020). Libraries were constructed by the immunoSEQ multiplex PCR assay. TCRdb provides this immuneACCESS table in a form limited to in-frame rearrangements. Some clones are lacking; in checked studies, under half of them reflect an unresolved V gene, and why the rest are absent is not known. The sample yields 57,000 or so clones; around four fifths were counted once. 5% to 6% of the sample goes to the ten largest clones. Sequences were obtained from peripheral blood. These receptors came from a man in his 70s with acute or convalescent COVID-19.

This chain connects TRBV2 to TRBJ1-2; D unclear. V lost 3 bases and J lost 4, with 9 bases in between. Germline V gene data show CDR1 as SNHLY and CDR2 as FYNNEI. CDR3 length: 13 residues. CDR3 sequence: CASSEEGSYGYTF. CDR3 coding DNA: TGTGCCAGCAGTGAGGAGGGTTCCTATGGCTACACCTTC.

Only a few counts were recorded for this clone. V is TRBV29-1 and J is TRBJ2-7; D gene ambiguous. The CDR3 contains 13 residues. V dropped 0 bases and J dropped 3 bases, with 9 bases sitting between them. Germline CDR1 and CDR2: SQVTM and ANQGSEA. The CDR3 bases are TGCAGCGTTGAAGAAAAGCCGTTCTACGAGCAGTACTTC. This encodes CSVEEKPFYEQYF.

This clone is a singleton in its sample. V gene TRBV28 combines with J gene TRBJ1-1, with D perhaps TRBD1 (6 bases). Germline assignment: CDR1 MDHEN and CDR2 SYDVKM. Trimming cost V 3 bases and J 1 base, with 12 bases left between them. This CDR3 contains 15 residues. In nucleotides, the CDR3 is TGTGCCAGCAGTTTCCCGACAGGCACGAACACTGAAGCTTTCTTT. Amino acids: CASSFPTGTNTEAFF.

The CDR3 spells CASSLGGQHTGELFF. The CDR3 coding sequence is TGCGCCAGCAGCTTGGGCGGACAGCACACCGGGGAGCTGTTTTTT. The V and J genes are TRBV5-1 and TRBJ2-2; D is perhaps TRBD1 (6 bases). The CDR3 loop spans 15 amino acids. Trimming took off 0 bases at V and 3 bases at J, with 9 bases between the two ends. Germline lookup yields CDR1 SGHRS and CDR2 YFSETQ.

V and J are TRBV5-3 and TRBJ1-5; D might be TRBD1 (6 bases). TRBV5-3 is an ORF; its function is uncertain. The CDR3 is made up of 20 amino acids. V gave up 4 bases and J gave up 1 base, with 27 bases separating them. CDR3 sequence: CARSNSKGVAFPASNQPQHF. For the CDR3, the DNA is TGTGCCAGAAGCAACTCCAAGGGGGTGGCATTTCCAGCCAGCAATCAGCCCCAGCATTTT.

This clone was detected once. The rearrangement joins TRBV7-2 to TRBJ2-3; weak D call: TRBD2 (7 bases). The ends were cut back, 4 bases at V and 8 bases at J, with 13 bases in the middle. The CDR3 is made up of 13 amino acids. Germline loops: CDR1 SGHTA, CDR2 FQGNSA. The CDR3: CASSSRGEGTQYF. CDR3 sequence (DNA): TGTGCCAGCAGCTCAAGGGGGGAGGGTACGCAGTATTTT.

CDR3 loop: CASSPDRASGNTIYF. The CDR3 DNA reads TGTGCCAGCAGCCCCGACAGGGCCTCTGGAAACACCATATATTTT. The V gene is TRBV5-4, the J gene TRBJ1-3, with 7 nucleotides matching TRBD1. CDR3 length equals 15 residues. CDR1 and CDR2 (germline): SGHNT, YYREEE (reference sequence). The ends lost 4 bases at V and 0 bases at J; junction bases unmatched: 4. Based on the CDR3 plus reference TRBV5-4 and TRBJ1-3, the full variable domain is ETGVTQSPTHLIKTRGQQVTLRCSSQSGHNTVSWYQQALGQGPQFIFQYYREEENGRGNFPPRFSGLQFPNYSSELNVNALELDDSALYLCASSPDRASGNTIYFGEGSWLTVV.

J is TRBJ1-2 and V is TRBV11-2; D gene uncertain. This CDR3 region has 15 residues. Trimming removed 1 base from V and 2 bases from J, with 11 bases in between. Germline loops: CDR1 SGHAT, CDR2 FQNNGV. In DNA, the CDR3 is TGTGCCAGCAGCTTAGTACCAGAATGGAACTATGGCTACACCTTC. Its translation is CASSLVPEWNYGYTF.